The table lists the clone carrying this TCR beta chain with a few counts. As yet, its antigen is unknown. The sample belongs to a study of T-cell memory formation after mild COVID-19. In the study overall: Each donor largely had its own TCR clusters.

Overall study findings and caveats: Among clones contracting day 15 to 85, CD4/CD8 was balanced, whereas later expanders leaned CD4+. There were some responding clones in pre-infection memory, which suggested that cross-reactive memory had joined.

CDR1 is DFQATT, CDR2 SNEGSKA, per germline (reference sequence). J gave up 4 bases and V 6 bases, and 5 bases lay outside the gene matches. There are 12 residues in the CDR3. UMIs and sample barcodes were carried by the TCR alpha and TCR beta cDNA libraries that 5'RACE produced using constant-segment primers. TCRdb reprocessed the 5' RACE reads with MiXCR, giving one entry per CDR3 protein. The table lists 150,000 to 200,000 distinct CDR3 sequences, roughly 17% of them singletons. The sample comprised PBMCs or a T cell subset sorted from them (not recorded which). The sequence was obtained from an adult woman who had mild COVID-19 (a few samples of this study predate the infection). Cell type and time point are not known. V gene TRBV20-1 combines with J gene TRBJ2-5; TRBD2 aligns across 7 bases. The chain's CDR3 is CSALRGRETQYF. The CDR3 coding sequence is TGCAGTGCGCTGCGGGGGAGAGAGACCCAGTACTTC.